These 30 T cell receptor beta chains originate from one sample sequenced in a study of T cell responses to AZD1222 COVID-19 vaccine. The data were produced by immunoSEQ multiplex PCR, yet TCRdb's version contains in-frame clones alone and is incomplete. The sample shows roughly 65,000 clones, 60% to 85% of them seen only once. The sequenced sample was peripheral blood, obtained on day 0 of AZD1222 vaccination. These receptor sequences come from an adult in good health.

This chain links TRBV27 with TRBJ2-7, with 7 bases lining up with TRBD1. The trim removed 4 bases at V and 7 bases at J, leaving 13 bases unmatched. Germline values: CDR1 MNHEY, CDR2 SMNVEV (reference sequence). There are 15 residues in the CDR3. CDR3 protein: CASSSSRDRGGEQYF. As DNA, the CDR3 is TGTGCCAGCAGTTCGAGCCGGGACAGAGGAGGTGAGCAGTACTTC.

The chain combines TRBV11-3 with TRBJ2-1; D is perhaps TRBD1 (9 bases). This CDR3 contains 18 residues. V was clipped by 1 base and J by 2 bases, with 18 bases between them. Germline values: CDR1 SGHNT, CDR2 YENEEA. The CDR3 reads CASSLGVAGTGPYNEQFF. CDR3 coding DNA: TGTGCCAGCAGCTTAGGCGTAGCGGGGACAGGGCCCTACAATGAGCAGTTCTTC. The full variable domain, in which reference TRBV11-3 and TRBJ2-1 provide the parts outside the CDR3, is EAGVVQSPRYKIIEKKQPVAFWCNPISGHNTLYWYLQNLGQGPELLIRYENEEAVDDSQLPKDRFSAERLKGVDSTLKIQPAELGDSAVYLCASSLGVAGTGPYNEQFFGPGTRLTVL.

About this clone itself: Within the sample, other DNA sequences also encode this same CDR3. The V call is TRBV5-1, the J call TRBJ1-2, with a weak D call TRBD1 (5 bases). The length of the CDR3 is 15 residues. The V end lost 4 bases, the J end lost 0 bases, and 13 bases lay between the germline ends. Germline V gives CDR1 SGHRS, CDR2 YFSETQ. The CDR3 protein is CASSLQGPANYGYTF. CDR3 DNA: TGCGCCAGCAGCCTTCAGGGTCCAGCTAACTATGGCTACACCTTC.

The genes are TRBV5-1 and TRBJ2-1; 11 nucleotides agree with TRBD2. CDR1 is SGHRS and CDR2 is YFSETQ in the germline V gene. V was clipped by 4 bases and J by 7 bases; unmatched bases: 10. The length of the CDR3 is 16 residues. CDR3 region: CASSDGTSGNRNEQFF. CDR3 DNA: TGCGCCAGCAGCGATGGGACTAGCGGTAACAGGAATGAGCAGTTCTTC. Full variable domain (outside the CDR3, taken from reference TRBV5-1 and TRBJ2-1): KAGVTQTPRYLIKTRGQQVTLSCSPISGHRSVSWYQQTPGQGLQFLFEYFSETQRNKGNFPGRFSGRQFSNSRSEMNVSTLELGDSALYLCASSDGTSGNRNEQFFGPGTRLTVL.

This clone occurred a few times. The V gene is TRBV18, the J gene TRBJ1-4, with TRBD1 as a possible D gene (5 bases). This CDR3 contains 16 residues. The germline gives CDR1 KGHSH, CDR2 LQKENI. Trimming left V 3 bases short and J 2 bases short, with 13 bases between. This chain's CDR3 is CASSPLGEGTNEKLFF. CDR3 DNA sequence: TGTGCCAGCTCACCTCTCGGTGAGGGGACTAATGAAAAACTGTTTTTT.

The chain employs TRBV30 and TRBJ2-2, with D tentatively TRBD1 (6 bases). Germline V lookup: CDR1 GTSNPN, CDR2 SVGIG (reference sequence). V was clipped by 0 bases and J by 4 bases, with 9 bases between them. The CDR3 is made up of 14 amino acids. The CDR3 loop reads CAWSVGHITGELFF. The CDR3 coding sequence is TGTGCCTGGAGTGTGGGACATATCACCGGGGAGCTGTTTTTT.

V is TRBV11-2 and J is TRBJ2-7, with D possibly matching TRBD1 (5 bases). There are 15 residues in the CDR3. From germline, CDR1 is SGHAT and CDR2 FQNNGV. V was clipped by 5 bases and J by 5 bases, with 19 bases between them. The CDR3 sequence is CASSPLLAGKHEQYF. CDR3 sequence (DNA): TGTGCCAGCAGCCCCTTATTGGCAGGGAAGCACGAGCAGTACTTC. Looking up the rest from reference TRBV11-2 and TRBJ2-7 gives the full variable domain: EAGVAQSPRYKIIEKRQSVAFWCNPISGHATLYWYQQILGQGPKLLIQFQNNGVVDDSQLPKDRFSAERLKGVDSTLKIQPAKLEDSAVYLCASSPLLAGKHEQYFGPGTRLTVT.

The chain has TRBV29-1 and TRBJ2-7, with D unresolved. CDR3 length equals 13 residues. Trimming left V 7 bases short and J 5 bases short, with 18 bases between. Germline CDR1 reads SQVTM; CDR2 reads ANQGSEA. CDR3 coding DNA: TGCAGCGCCGTCGAAGGATTTTGGGACGAGCAGTACTTC. Protein sequence: CSAVEGFWDEQYF.

The rearrangement joins TRBV14 to TRBJ2-3; D gene unclear. Germline V gene lookup returns CDR1 SGHDN and CDR2 FVKESK. The V and J ends lost 0 bases and 4 bases respectively, with 8 bases between them. This CDR3 spans 14 amino acids. Here the CDR3 DNA reads TGTGCCAGCAGCCAAGACCCCGGAGCAGATACGCAGTATTTT. It codes for CASSQDPGADTQYF.

The J gene is TRBJ2-7, the V gene TRBV7-6; D assignment may be TRBD1 or TRBD2 (6 bases each). V was trimmed by 5 bases and J by 1 base, leaving 18 bases between them. CDR3 length: 16 amino acids. CDR1 and CDR2 (germline): SGHVS, FNYEAQ. CDR3 nucleotides: TGTGCCAGCAGCCGCGGGGAGAGGGGGACGTCCTACGAGCAGTACTTC. Its translation: CASSRGERGTSYEQYF. The full variable domain, completed using reference TRBV7-6 and TRBJ2-7, is GAGVSQSPRYKVTKRGQDVALRCDPISGHVSLYWYRQALGQGPEFLTYFNYEAQQDKSGLPNDRFSAERPEGSISTLTIQRTEQRDSAMYRCASSRGERGTSYEQYFGPGTRLTVT.

The chain joins TRBV7-2 to TRBJ2-3, with unresolved D. Germline CDR1 and CDR2: SGHTA and FQGNSA. V lost 2 bases and J 6 bases, leaving 9 bases between the germline ends. The CDR3 is 13 amino acids. For the CDR3, the DNA is TGTGCCAGCAGCTTAAATCCCTTGGATACGCAGTATTTT. It specifies CASSLNPLDTQYF.

V and J are TRBV4-1 and TRBJ1-5; D remains ambiguous. This CDR3 is 18 amino acids long. V lost 0 bases to trimming and J lost 4 bases, with 19 bases between them. Germline CDR1 reads MGHRA; CDR2 reads YSYEKL. CDR3 loop: CASSQDKIGPGPNQPQHF. CDR3 DNA sequence: TGCGCCAGCAGCCAAGATAAGATCGGGCCAGGACCTAATCAGCCCCAGCATTTT.

The chain has TRBV2 and TRBJ2-1; 11 nucleotides line up with TRBD2. The ends lost 7 bases at V and 1 base at J; junction bases unmatched: 12. CDR1 is SNHLY, CDR2 FYNNEI, per germline. CDR3 length equals 18 residues. CDR3 in DNA: TGTGCCAGCACCTTGACGGTGGGACTAGCGGAGTCCTACAATGAGCAGTTCTTC. Protein: CASTLTVGLAESYNEQFF. Combining the CDR3 with reference TRBV2 and TRBJ2-1 gives the whole variable domain EPEVTQTPSHQVTQMGQEVILRCVPISNHLYFYWYRQILGQKVEFLVSFYNNEISEKSEIFDDQFSVERPDGSNFTLKIRSTKLEDSAMYFCASTLTVGLAESYNEQFFGPGTRLTVL.

This sequence joins TRBV7-2 and TRBJ2-7; D call uncertain. The V end was cut by 1 base, the J end by 0 bases, with 10 bases between. Germline CDR1 is SGHTA and CDR2 is FQGNSA. The CDR3 sequence is 15 residues long. The CDR3 DNA follows: TGTGCCAGCAGCTTAGTATTGGGCAGCTCCTACGAGCAGTACTTC. It encodes CASSLVLGSSYEQYF.

The chain is built from TRBV5-1 and TRBJ2-7, with 9 bases matching TRBD2. The CDR3 runs to 16 residues. The germline gives CDR1 SGHRS, CDR2 YFSETQ. V shed 1 base and J 5 bases; nucleotides not matched to a gene: 10. CDR3 loop: CASSLRQRGVQDEQYF. The CDR3 DNA reads TGCGCCAGCAGCTTGCGCCAGCGGGGGGTTCAAGACGAGCAGTACTTC.

The rearrangement links TRBV11-3 to TRBJ2-3, with D perhaps TRBD1 (6 bases). The germline V gene has CDR1 SGHNT and CDR2 YENEEA. V was pared by 5 bases and J by 3 bases, with 15 bases between. The CDR3 runs 15 residues. The DNA of the CDR3 is TGTGCCAGCAGCCCAGGGGAAGGGGGAACAGATACGCAGTATTTT. It codes for CASSPGEGGTDTQYF.

V gene TRBV19 combines with J gene TRBJ1-2; D unclear. Germline-derived CDR1 and CDR2 are LNHDA and SQIVND (reference sequence). The CDR3 has 14 residues. The V end was cut by 0 bases, the J end by 8 bases, with 13 bases between. The CDR3 sequence: CASSIDTVWRGYTF. The CDR3 region has the DNA TGTGCCAGTAGTATAGATACGGTGTGGAGGGGCTACACCTTC.

The V gene is TRBV18, the J gene TRBJ1-5, with 7 positions matching TRBD1. Losses at the gene ends were 1 base for V and 1 base for J; bases not matched to a gene: 1. The germline V gene encodes CDR1 KGHSH and CDR2 LQKENI. The CDR3 covers 15 residues. The CDR3, as DNA: TGTGCCAGCTCACCACAGGGGGCGAGCAATCAGCCCCAGCATTTT. It yields the protein CASSPQGASNQPQHF.

CDR3 region: CASSQAGQGGSYEQYF. Written as DNA, the CDR3 is TGCGCCAGCAGCCAAGCCGGACAGGGGGGATCATACGAGCAGTACTTC. The V and J genes are TRBV4-1 and TRBJ2-7, with TRBD1 matching 10 bases. After removal of 1 base from V and 4 bases from J, the junction contained 7 bases not matched to a gene. CDR3 length: 16 residues. Germline V CDR1 and CDR2: MGHRA, YSYEKL.

This chain joins TRBV2 and TRBJ2-7, with 8 bases lining up with TRBD1. The V and J ends lost 6 bases and 0 bases, in that order; junction bases with no gene match: 4. Germline-derived CDR1 and CDR2 are SNHLY and FYNNEI. The CDR3 consists of 14 residues. The CDR3 here is CASRRQGSSYEQYF. In nucleotides, the CDR3 is TGTGCCAGCAGGAGACAGGGGAGCTCCTACGAGCAGTACTTC.

This chain links TRBV7-6 with TRBJ2-1; perhaps TRBD2 as D (5 bases). The CDR3 totals 15 residues. The germline CDR1 and CDR2 sequences are SGHVS and FNYEAQ. V was clipped by 2 bases and J by 3 bases, with 11 bases between them. The CDR3 is CASSLMSGVYNEQFF. CDR3 nucleotide sequence: TGTGCCAGCAGCTTAATGAGCGGAGTCTACAATGAGCAGTTCTTC.

J is TRBJ2-5 and V is TRBV12-3 or TRBV12-4, with D unclear. Between the trimmed V and J ends, which lost 5 bases and 1 base, there was a span of 8 bases. The CDR3 is 13 amino acids. CDR3 coding DNA: TGTGCCAGCAGTACCGGATTCCAAGAGACCCAGTACTTC. Residues: CASSTGFQETQYF.

This rearrangement joins TRBV9 to TRBJ2-3; TRBD2 aligns across 12 bases. Germline lookup yields CDR1 SGDLS and CDR2 YYNGEE. The CDR3 has 16 amino acids. The junction had 5 bases not matched to a gene; V was cut back by 2 bases and J by 4 bases. The CDR3 protein is CASSVASGGAPDTQYF. The CDR3 nucleotides are TGTGCCAGCAGCGTTGCTAGCGGGGGGGCCCCAGATACGCAGTATTTT. Variable domain in full (rest from reference TRBV9 and TRBJ2-3): DSGVTQTPKHLITATGQRVTLRCSPRSGDLSVYWYQQSLDQGLQFLIQYYNGEERAKGNILERFSAQQFPDLHSELNLSSLELGDSALYFCASSVASGGAPDTQYFGPGTRLTVL.

The CDR3 coding sequence is TGTGCCAGCAGCCATTCAAATCAGCCCCAGCATTTT. Protein product: CASSHSNQPQHF. The V call is TRBV13, the J call TRBJ1-5; D gene unclear. This CDR3 is built from 12 residues. The V gene's germline CDR1 is PRHDT and CDR2 FYEKMQ (reference sequence). Deletions cut 5 bases from V and 4 bases from J, with 6 bases between. Combining the CDR3 with reference TRBV13 and TRBJ1-5 gives the whole variable domain AAGVIQSPRHLIKEKRETATLKCYPIPRHDTVYWYQQGPGQDPQFLISFYEKMQSDKGSIPDRFSAQQFSDYHSELNMSSLELGDSALYFCASSHSNQPQHFGDGTRLSIL.

The chain links TRBV12-3 or TRBV12-4 to TRBJ2-7; no definite D call. This CDR3 is 13 amino acids long. V shed 2 bases and J shed 0 bases, with 5 bases lying between them. CDR3 in amino acids: CASSLQASYEQYF. DNA for the CDR3: TGTGCCAGCAGTTTACAGGCCTCCTACGAGCAGTACTTC.

The chain's CDR3 is CASSEGPGTYEQYF. Here the CDR3 DNA reads TGTGCCAGCAGTGAAGGTCCAGGGACCTACGAGCAGTACTTC. V usage is TRBV6-1 and J usage is TRBJ2-7; weak D call: TRBD1 (5 bases). V gave up 1 base and J gave up 2 bases, with 9 bases separating them. In germline, CDR1 is MNHNS, CDR2 SASEGT. The CDR3 extends over 14 amino acids.

In this sample, this clone turned up a few times. V and J are TRBV29-1 and TRBJ2-6; the D is unclear. Germline values: CDR1 SQVTM, CDR2 ANQGSEA. V was shortened by 6 bases and J by 0 bases, with 6 bases between the two germline ends. The CDR3 has 13 amino acids. The CDR3 loop reads CSVLTSGANVLTF. Here the CDR3 DNA reads TGCAGCGTGTTGACCTCTGGGGCCAACGTCCTGACTTTC.

The V and J genes are TRBV6-1 and TRBJ1-2; 7 bases fit TRBD1. This CDR3 is 15 amino acids long. Germline V lookup: CDR1 MNHNS, CDR2 SASEGT. Unmatched junction bases numbered 11, after V lost 3 bases and J lost 7 bases. CDR3 DNA: TGTGCCAGCAGTGACCAAGACAGGGTTGGAGGTGGCTACACCTTC. Amino acids: CASSDQDRVGGGYTF.

The chain couples TRBV6-5 to TRBJ2-1, with TRBD2 matching over 10 bases. The CDR3 totals 15 residues. Germline CDR1 MNHEY, CDR2 SVGAGI. J gave up 6 bases and V 7 bases, and 9 bases lay outside the gene matches. The chain's CDR3 is CASMHLAGAPNEQFF. CDR3 bases: TGTGCCAGCATGCACCTAGCGGGGGCCCCCAATGAGCAGTTCTTC.

In this sample, this clone turned up once. The gene calls are TRBV7-2 and TRBJ1-5; D is uncertain. Germline V gene lookup returns CDR1 SGHTA and CDR2 FQGNSA. V was clipped by 5 bases and J by 5 bases, with 7 bases between them. This CDR3 is 12 amino acids long. The CDR3 DNA follows: TGTGCCAGCAGCGACGCGTATCAGCCCCAGCATTTT. Protein: CASSDAYQPQHF.